One sample yielded the 13 T cell receptor beta chains listed below, sequenced in a study of Graves' ophthalmopathy and Graves' hyperthyroidism (dated by TCRdb to between 2017 and 2018). For sequencing, an Illumina HiSeq 2000 was employed. For repertoire sequencing, TCR beta CDR3 regions were amplified from RNA transcripts. The first round of RT-PCR was done with HTBI primers and the Qiagen OneStep RT-PCR kit, and was followed by a second round of multiplex PCR, then size selection and purification. TCRdb itself trimmed the public reads at Q25 with fastp, ran MiXCR and retained productive beta chains. Each CDR3 protein appears once, grouped with its most common genes and DNA. Recorded for this sample are around 1,000,000 distinct CDR3 sequences; about 35% of them occurred a single time. Of the sample, 11% falls within the top ten clones. Sequencing was done on a sample of peripheral blood or thyroid tissue (not recorded which). The receptors here all came from an adult man with Graves' hyperthyroidism.

This clonotype was seen at least ten times. This rearrangement joins TRBV2 to TRBJ2-2, with TRBD1 identical over 7 bases. CDR1 and CDR2 from the germline V gene are SNHLY and FYNNEI. The CDR3 runs 17 residues. The junction had 12 bases not matched to a gene; V was cut back by 6 bases and J by 2 bases. CDR3 coding DNA: TGTGCCAGCAGGCTCACCCACGGGACAGCTAACACCGGGGAGCTGTTTTTT. Translation: CASRLTHGTANTGELFF.

Ten or more counts support this clonotype. The V and J genes are TRBV20-1 and TRBJ2-7; D gene uncertain. The germline gives CDR1 DFQATT, CDR2 SNEGSKA (reference sequence). With 0 bases removed from V and 2 bases from J, the gap between germline ends came to 2 bases. The CDR3 runs 11 residues. CDR3 DNA sequence: TGCAGTGCTAGAGATGCCTACGAGCAGTACTTC. Translated: CSARDAYEQYF.

This clonotype was picked up a small number of times. The chain combines TRBV7-9 with TRBJ2-7; 10 bases fit TRBD1. Germline CDR1 is SEHNR and CDR2 is FQNEAQ (reference sequence). CDR3 size: 16 residues. Trimming removed 2 bases from V and 1 base from J; junction bases left unmatched: 5. The DNA of the CDR3 is TGTGCCAGCAGCTTATTATGGACAGGGGGTTCCTACGAGCAGTACTTC. It codes for CASSLLWTGGSYEQYF.

This clonotype was picked up many times. The V and J genes are TRBV7-9 and TRBJ2-2; 7 nucleotides align to TRBD1. This CDR3 region has 15 residues. CDR1 and CDR2 (germline): SEHNR, FQNEAQ (reference sequence). CDR3: CAGSSDDRATGELFF. CDR3 in DNA: TGTGCTGGCAGCTCCGACGACAGGGCTACCGGGGAGCTGTTTTTT. The full variable domain, with the rest looked up from reference TRBV7-9 and TRBJ2-2, is DTGVSQNPRHKITKRGQNVTFRCDPISEHNRLYWYRQTLGQGPEFLTYFQNEAQLEKSRLLSDRFSAERPKGSFSTLEIQRTEQGDSAMYLCAGSSDDRATGELFFGEGSRLTVL.

This clonotype was seen repeatedly, ten times or more. This chain joins TRBV7-2 and TRBJ1-2, with D possibly TRBD1 on 5 matching bases. Looked up from germline, CDR1 is SGHTA and CDR2 is FQGNSA. V was trimmed by 8 bases and J by 3 bases, leaving 22 bases between them. This CDR3 comprises 16 residues. The CDR3 DNA sequence: TGTGCCAGCCAACGGGGGTTACGGGGACGGCACTATGGCTACACCTTC. Its translation: CASQRGLRGRHYGYTF.

This clonotype was seen at least ten times. J is TRBJ2-6 and V is TRBV9; 7 bases are shared with TRBD2. The germline V gene has CDR1 SGDLS and CDR2 YYNGEE. Losses at the gene ends were 3 bases for V and 5 bases for J; bases not matched to a gene: 5. This CDR3 is built from 15 residues. The CDR3 sequence: CASSASGGRANVLTF. The CDR3 DNA sequence: TGTGCCAGCAGCGCTAGCGGCGGTCGGGCCAACGTCCTGACTTTC.

Ten or more counts support this clonotype. The chain joins TRBV2 to TRBJ2-5; TRBD2 aligns across 10 bases. CDR3 length equals 15 residues. Germline CDR1 reads SNHLY; CDR2 reads FYNNEI. The V segment lost 9 bases and the J segment 0 bases; nucleotides outside the gene matches: 7. The CDR3 bases are TGTGCCAGGACTAGCGGGCCCCTGTACCAAGAGACCCAGTACTTC. As protein: CARTSGPLYQETQYF.

The J gene is TRBJ1-3, the V gene TRBV12-3 or TRBV12-4, with 7 positions matching TRBD1. V dropped 5 bases and J dropped 4; count of bases not matched to a gene: 8. The CDR3 is 15 residues long. The CDR3 bases are TGTGCCAGCAGTGCCACAGGGGCGGGAGGAAACACCATATATTTT. This encodes CASSATGAGGNTIYF.

The sample holds many counts of this clonotype. The V gene is TRBV5-1, the J gene TRBJ1-3; D is unclear. Trimming cost V 7 bases and J 4 bases, with 9 bases left between them. The CDR3 has 12 residues. Germline V gene sequence: CDR1 SGHRS, CDR2 YFSETQ. In nucleotides, the CDR3 is TGCGCCAGCCGAGAAGCGGGAAACACCATATATTTT. The encoded protein is CASREAGNTIYF.

V and J are TRBV29-1 and TRBJ2-3; 8 bases line up with TRBD1. V lost 8 bases to trimming and J lost 10 bases; unmatched junction nucleotides: 17. This CDR3 region has 14 residues. Germline assignment: CDR1 SQVTM and CDR2 ANQGSEA. For the CDR3, the DNA is TGCAGCAATCTTCGACAGGGGAGAATAGGGCCGCAGTATTTT. This encodes CSNLRQGRIGPQYF.

The CDR3 here is CASSLAGQGIEAFF. In DNA, the CDR3 is TGTGCCAGCAGCTTGGCCGGCCAGGGGATTGAAGCTTTCTTT. This sequence joins TRBV5-6 and TRBJ1-1; a possible D gene is TRBD1 (6 bases). Germline V gene sequence: CDR1 SGHDT, CDR2 YYEEEE. Trimming removed 0 bases at V and 7 bases at J, with 13 bases between. This CDR3 spans 14 amino acids. The variable domain in full, with the rest retrieved from reference TRBV5-6 and TRBJ1-1, is DAGVTQSPTHLIKTRGQQVTLRCSPKSGHDTVSWYQQALGQGPQFIFQYYEEEERQRGNFPDRFSGHQFPNYSSELNVNALLLGDSALYLCASSLAGQGIEAFFGQGTRLTVV.

The V and J genes are TRBV20-1 and TRBJ2-7; 7 bases align to TRBD1. V lost 6 bases to trimming and J lost 0 bases; unmatched junction nucleotides: 8. Germline V gene data show CDR1 as DFQATT and CDR2 as SNEGSKA (reference sequence). The CDR3 loop spans 14 amino acids. In DNA form, the CDR3 reads TGCAGTGCGCCTGACAGGGACCTCTCCTACGAGCAGTACTTC. This sequence encodes CSAPDRDLSYEQYF.

Remarks on this clonotype: Since a much larger clone is just one base distant, this may be a read error. The rearrangement joins TRBV10-3 to TRBJ2-7, with TRBD1 matching 8 bases. The CDR3 runs 14 residues. V lost 5 bases to trimming and J lost 4 bases; unmatched junction nucleotides: 7. CDR1 is ENHRY and CDR2 is SYGVKD in the germline V gene. CDR3 sequence reads: CAISFTGGRYEQYF. In DNA form, the CDR3 reads TGTGCCATCAGTTTTACAGGGGGAAGATACGAGCAGTACTTC.